One sample yielded the 17 T cell receptor beta chains listed below, sequenced in a study of read filtering for tumor transcriptome and immune sequencing. Molecular barcoded adaptors covering alpha/delta and beta/gamma chains were used on 400 ng RNA. Each CDR3 protein gets one entry after TCRdb re-called the reads with MiXCR. The data hold 46,000 or so distinct CDR3 sequences, with around 19% observed a single time. Sequencing input: a population of CD138-negative cells sorted from bone marrow. The receptors derive from a donor aged 40 or over with multiple myeloma.

A word on this clonotype: Possible read error: a much larger clone is one base away. The chain couples TRBV30 to TRBJ1-1, with 10 positions matching TRBD1. The CDR3 has 17 residues. Germline V gives CDR1 GTSNPN, CDR2 SVGIG (reference sequence). The ends lost 8 bases at V and 4 bases at J; junction bases unmatched: 19. The CDR3 spells CARNLPGQGIWGTEAFF. The CDR3 DNA sequence: TGTGCCCGGAATCTACCGGGACAGGGGATCTGGGGCACTGAAGCTTTCTTT.

This clonotype was picked up many times. The CDR3: CASTPGGAGGNQPQHF. The CDR3 region has the DNA TGTGCCAGTACCCCTGGGGGGGCAGGGGGGAATCAGCCCCAGCATTTT. The chain uses TRBV19 and TRBJ1-5, with 7 bases fitting TRBD1. Trimming at V came to 7 bases and at J to 4 bases, leaving 13 bases not matched to a gene. The CDR3 covers 16 residues. CDR1 is LNHDA, CDR2 SQIVND, per germline (reference sequence).

This clonotype was seen repeatedly, ten times or more. The V gene is TRBV19, the J gene TRBJ2-2; D unresolved. This CDR3 has 16 residues. The germline V gene encodes CDR1 LNHDA and CDR2 SQIVND (reference sequence). V lost 7 bases to trimming and J lost 0 bases, with 15 bases between them. The CDR3 DNA reads as TGTGCCAGTATGCGAGCACCTTCTGCGAACACCGGGGAGCTGTTTTTT. This translates into CASMRAPSANTGELFF.

This clonotype was counted at least ten times. The genes are TRBV9 and TRBJ2-5; the D gene could be TRBD1 or TRBD2 (6 bases each). CDR3 length: 14 amino acids. Trimming removed 4 bases at V and 4 bases at J, with 14 bases between. Germline lookup yields CDR1 SGDLS and CDR2 YYNGEE. The CDR3 bases are TGTGCCAGCAGCCATGGGGGGCTGGGAGAGACCCAGTACTTC. Amino acids: CASSHGGLGETQYF.

This clonotype was observed at least ten times. This rearrangement joins TRBV18 to TRBJ2-2; a possible D gene is TRBD1 (5 bases). Germline V lookup: CDR1 KGHSH, CDR2 LQKENI. This CDR3 has 17 amino acids. V lost 2 bases, J lost 1 base, and 14 bases lay in between. CDR3 bases: TGTGCCAGCTCACCAATAAGGGGCGTCGGGAACACCGGGGAGCTGTTTTTT. Translated, it gives CASSPIRGVGNTGELFF.

Concerning this clonotype itself: One junction end disagrees with the germline gene, perhaps due to a read error. The chain has TRBV7-6 and TRBJ2-1; TRBD1 matches at 7 bases. The germline V gene encodes CDR1 SGHVS and CDR2 FNYEAQ. This CDR3 contains 16 residues. CDR3 sequence: CASSLDGSGGYNDQFF. CDR3 nucleotides: TGTGCCAGCAGCTTAGACGGGTCAGGGGGATACAATGATCAGTTCTTC.

This clonotype was detected ten times or more. An end of the junction does not agree with germline; a read error may underlie this. This chain links TRBV29-1 with TRBJ2-5; either TRBD1 or TRBD2 may supply D (5 bases each). The CDR3 contains 12 residues. CDR1 is SQVTM, CDR2 ANQGSEA, per germline. The CDR3 DNA sequence: TGCAGTGTTGAGGCATGGGGGGAGACCCAGTACTTC. The encoded protein is CSVEAWGETQYF.

This clonotype was seen a few times. The chain uses TRBV30 and TRBJ2-5; tentatively, D is TRBD2 (6 bases). CDR3 length equals 15 residues. CDR1 GTSNPN and CDR2 SVGIG come from the germline V gene (reference sequence). The ends were cut back, 0 bases at V and 1 base at J, with 12 bases in the middle. Here the CDR3 DNA reads TGTGCCTGGAGTGTTTATTGGAGGGCCCAAGAGACCCAGTACTTC. Translating gives CAWSVYWRAQETQYF. Full variable domain (missing parts from reference TRBV30 and TRBJ2-5): SQTIHQWPATLVQPVGSPLSLECTVEGTSNPNLYWYRQAAGRGLQLLFYSVGIGQISSEVPQNLSASRPQDRQFILSSKKLLLSDSGFYLCAWSVYWRAQETQYFGPGTRLLVL.

The sample holds many counts of this clonotype. The chain joins TRBV28 to TRBJ2-1; 7 bases match TRBD1. V lost 4 bases and J lost 7; bases outside the gene matches: 7. Germline assignment: CDR1 MDHEN and CDR2 SYDVKM. The CDR3 consists of 14 residues. Here the CDR3 DNA reads TGTGCCAGCAGTTCAACCCACAGGGGTAATGAGCAGTTCTTC. It yields the protein CASSSTHRGNEQFF.

The chain uses TRBV7-6 and TRBJ1-2, with D possibly being TRBD1 (6 bases). V was shortened by 4 bases and J by 4 bases, with 10 bases between the two germline ends. The germline CDR1 and CDR2 sequences are SGHVS and FNYEAQ. This CDR3 region has 13 residues. The CDR3 here is CASSSRGGYGYTF. In nucleotides, the CDR3 is TGTGCCAGCAGCTCCAGGGGAGGCTATGGCTACACCTTC.

The genes are TRBV20-1 and TRBJ2-7, with a tentative D call TRBD2 (5 bases). The CDR3 runs 13 residues. Germline V gives CDR1 DFQATT, CDR2 SNEGSKA (reference sequence). V dropped 6 bases and J dropped 4 bases, with 16 bases sitting between them. The chain's CDR3 is CSATQRPGYEQYF. The CDR3 nucleotides read TGCAGTGCAACACAGCGGCCGGGGTACGAGCAGTACTTC.

The chain links TRBV20-1 to TRBJ2-1; 10 bases align to TRBD2. V dropped 1 base and J dropped 7; count of bases not matched to a gene: 10. Germline V gene lookup returns CDR1 DFQATT and CDR2 SNEGSKA (reference sequence). This CDR3 is 16 amino acids long. The CDR3 sequence: CSARGVAGGPRNEQFF. In nucleotides, the CDR3 is TGCAGTGCTAGAGGGGTAGCGGGAGGTCCACGGAATGAGCAGTTCTTC.

At least ten counts were recorded for this clonotype. The CDR3 bases are TGTGCCAGCAGCTTCCCAATAAGAACTAGCGGGAGGCCGAACAATGAGCAGTTCTTC. Its translation is CASSFPIRTSGRPNNEQFF. The chain joins TRBV7-2 to TRBJ2-1; 12 bases align to TRBD2. CDR1 and CDR2 (germline): SGHTA, FQGNSA. The V and J ends lost 3 bases and 5 bases, in that order; junction bases with no gene match: 14. The CDR3 covers 19 residues.

This clonotype was picked up many times. The chain links TRBV6-1 to TRBJ2-2, with D possibly being TRBD2 (6 bases). The CDR3 runs to 16 residues. V lost 8 bases and J lost 4, with 20 bases in between. CDR1 and CDR2 (germline): MNHNS, SASEGT. The CDR3 DNA is TGTGCCAGCCTCGACGCCGGGACTTTCCTCACCGGGGAGCTGTTTTTT. It codes for CASLDAGTFLTGELFF.

This clonotype was recorded many times. The rearrangement joins TRBV5-1 to TRBJ1-6; 9 nucleotides line up with TRBD1. Germline V gene data show CDR1 as SGHRS and CDR2 as YFSETQ. CDR3 length: 15 amino acids. The V segment lost 0 bases and the J segment 9 bases; nucleotides outside the gene matches: 4. The CDR3 is CASSLEGTGLSPLHF. The DNA of the CDR3 is TGCGCCAGCAGCTTGGAGGGGACAGGGCTTTCACCCCTCCACTTT.

This clonotype was found many times. The chain recombines TRBV20-1 with TRBJ1-1; 7 bases map to TRBD1. The J segment lost 4 bases and the V segment lost 6 bases, leaving 11 bases of the junction unmatched. CDR3 length: 14 amino acids. In germline, CDR1 is DFQATT, CDR2 SNEGSKA (reference sequence). The CDR3 DNA sequence: TGCAGTGCCTCTCACGACAGGGTGTCCACTGAAGCTTTCTTT. This encodes CSASHDRVSTEAFF.

This clonotype was found many times. A much larger clone lies a single base off, so this may be a read error. The chain employs TRBV7-6 and TRBJ2-1, with no clear D. CDR3 length: 13 amino acids. Per the germline V gene, CDR1 is SGHVS and CDR2 is FNYEAQ. The CDR3 region has the DNA TGTGCCAGCAGCTTAGGACGGTACAATGTGCAGTTCTTC. Amino acids: CASSLGRYNVQFF.